The next 5 T cell receptor beta chains were all read from a single sample in a study of T cells in women clearing cervical HPV infection. Clones were sequenced by immunoSEQ multiplex PCR, and TCRdb holds only the in-frame ones, with some missing. In total, the table holds roughly 40,000 clones. The sequenced sample was blood buffy coat. The source is a woman aged 18 to 75 with a cervical HPV16 infection that either progressed to CIN3+ or cleared (not recorded which).

Note on this clone: The CDR3 extends 3 residues past the end of the read, so its final part is completed from the germline J gene. The chain has TRBV4-1 and TRBJ1-4, with 11 bases matching TRBD1. Germline CDR1 MGHRA, CDR2 YSYEKL. The CDR3 totals 14 residues. V lost 1 base to trimming and J lost 10 bases; unmatched junction nucleotides: 2. Partial CDR3 DNA: TGCGCCAGCAGCCAAGGGACAGGGGGCGGAAAA. Its protein is CASSQGTGGGK. The CDR3, in full, reads CASSQGTGGGKLFF.

Of note for this clone: The observed sequence ends 3 residues before the CDR3 terminus, with the missing tail filled in from the germline J gene. J is TRBJ2-2 and V is TRBV2, with TRBD2 as a possible D gene (7 bases). Trimming stripped 8 bases from V and 0 bases from J, with 10 bases between. CDR1 and CDR2 from the germline V gene are SNHLY and FYNNEI. This CDR3 contains 14 residues. CDR3 sequence reads: CASDGGPNTGELFF. CDR3 DNA, as far as it was read: TGTGCCAGCGACGGGGGGCCGAACACCGGGGAG.

Turning to this clone: The read comes to an end 3 residues before the CDR3 does, leaving the germline J gene to fill in the end. V and J are TRBV30 and TRBJ2-7, with D unresolved. Germline V gives CDR1 GTSNPN, CDR2 SVGIG (reference sequence). The CDR3 is 14 amino acids. Trimming shortened V by 7 bases and J by 1 base, and 17 bases separated the two germline ends. CDR3 region: CAFLPRPLSYEQYF. The CDR3 DNA, read in part, is TGTGCCTTTCTTCCGCGGCCCCTTTCCTACGAG.

As for this clone: The read is 3 residues too short to cover the CDR3 end, so that end is filled in from the germline J gene. The genes are TRBV7-2 and TRBJ2-1; 9 nucleotides align to TRBD1. This CDR3 is 13 amino acids long. V shed 4 bases, J shed 8 bases, and the junction held 3 bases outside the gene matches. Germline V gene data show CDR1 as SGHTA and CDR2 as FQGNSA. The CDR3 sequence: CASSWGQGYEQFF. Incomplete CDR3 DNA: TGTGCCAGCAGCTGGGGACAGGGTTATGAG.

For this clone: The CDR3 end falls 3 residues outside the read, so it is completed with the germline J gene. V and J are TRBV2 and TRBJ1-2; D is ambiguous. CDR1 is SNHLY, CDR2 FYNNEI, per germline. The CDR3 extends over 12 amino acids. CDR3 protein: CASNIRGSGYTF. Partial CDR3 DNA: TGTGCCAGCAATATAAGAGGGTCCGGC. Full variable domain (missing parts from reference TRBV2 and TRBJ1-2): EPEVTQTPSHQVTQMGQEVILRCVPISNHLYFYWYRQILGQKVEFLVSFYNNEISEKSEIFDDQFSVERPDGSNFTLKIRSTKLEDSAMYFCASNIRGSGYTFGSGTRLTVV.